This entry lists 19 T cell receptor beta chains sequenced from one sample in a study of T cells in Graves' hyperthyroidism and ophthalmopathy. TCR beta CDR3 sequences were amplified from RNA transcripts. A first-round RT-PCR of the TCR CDR3 used the HTBI primer set. TCRdb re-called the multiplex PCR reads through MiXCR, storing one row per CDR3 protein. The sample has 600,000 to 900,000 distinct CDR3 sequences, roughly 17% seen once. The sequenced material came from blood. All receptors derive from a man younger than 35 with Graves' hyperthyroidism.

This clonotype was counted only a few times. This rearrangement joins TRBV29-1 to TRBJ2-1, with 9 nucleotides matching TRBD1. The V and J ends lost 7 bases and 8 bases, in that order; junction bases with no gene match: 12. This CDR3 has 14 residues. CDR1 is SQVTM, CDR2 ANQGSEA, per germline. CDR3: CSARDRAGLDEQFF. CDR3 DNA: TGCAGCGCTCGGGACAGGGCCGGGCTGGATGAGCAGTTCTTC.

The V gene is TRBV24-1, the J gene TRBJ2-5, with D uncertain. Looked up from germline, CDR1 is KGHDR and CDR2 is SFDVKD. This CDR3 has 15 amino acids. Trimming removed 3 bases from V and 1 base from J, with 11 bases in between. This chain's CDR3 is CATSDTTGFQETQYF. CDR3 sequence (DNA): TGTGCCACCAGTGATACAACCGGGTTCCAAGAGACCCAGTACTTC.

The table lists this clonotype with many counts. V is TRBV2 and J is TRBJ2-7; D uncertain. V lost 8 bases and J lost 9, with 8 bases in between. Germline loops: CDR1 SNHLY, CDR2 FYNNEI. The CDR3 contains 9 residues. The CDR3 is CASGPRQYF. CDR3 in DNA: TGTGCCAGCGGGCCTAGGCAGTACTTC.

This clonotype was seen more than once but under ten times. The chain links TRBV6-1 to TRBJ1-1, with no clear D. Germline V gene sequence: CDR1 MNHNS, CDR2 SASEGT. The ends were cut back, 5 bases at V and 3 bases at J, with 7 bases in the middle. CDR3 size: 12 residues. The CDR3 loop is CASSKRDTEAFF. The CDR3 bases are TGTGCCAGCAGTAAAAGGGACACTGAAGCTTTCTTT.

Remarks on this clonotype: One end of the junction varies from germline; a read error may be responsible. The chain carries TRBV12-3 or TRBV12-4 and TRBJ2-1; 13 bases are a match to TRBD2. CDR3 length: 16 amino acids. The CDR3 nucleotides read TGTGCCAGCAGGGTTACTAGCGGGAGGGCCTATAATGAGCAGTTCTTC. Amino acids: CASRVTSGRAYNEQFF.

The chain couples TRBV11-2 to TRBJ2-2; D is perhaps TRBD1 (7 bases). Per the germline V gene, CDR1 is SGHAT and CDR2 is FQNNGV. This CDR3 region has 16 residues. The V gene lost 1 base and the J gene lost 5 bases, with 14 bases spanning the gap. In DNA, the CDR3 is TGTGCCAGCAGCTTAGGGAGGGGGCGAGGGACCGGGGAGCTGTTTTTT. This encodes CASSLGRGRGTGELFF. The whole variable domain, remainder taken from reference TRBV11-2 and TRBJ2-2, is EAGVAQSPRYKIIEKRQSVAFWCNPISGHATLYWYQQILGQGPKLLIQFQNNGVVDDSQLPKDRFSAERLKGVDSTLKIQPAKLEDSAVYLCASSLGRGRGTGELFFGEGSRLTVL.

This clonotype was picked up a small number of times. The chain uses TRBV9 and TRBJ2-3, with 10 positions matching TRBD2. Germline CDR1 reads SGDLS; CDR2 reads YYNGEE. The CDR3 extends over 15 amino acids. The J segment lost 4 bases and the V segment lost 4 bases, leaving 6 bases of the junction unmatched. Here the CDR3 reads CASSPSGSGADTQYF. CDR3 sequence (DNA): TGTGCCAGCAGCCCTAGCGGGAGTGGGGCAGATACGCAGTATTTT.

The gene calls are TRBV29-1 and TRBJ1-1; the D is unclear. Germline values: CDR1 SQVTM, CDR2 ANQGSEA. Trimming took 3 bases from V and 1 from J, leaving 12 bases between them. This CDR3 is built from 14 residues. The CDR3 region has the DNA TGCAGCGTTGATGGGCGGAAGTCGAACACTGAAGCTTTCTTT. It encodes CSVDGRKSNTEAFF.

The J gene is TRBJ2-2, the V gene TRBV27; possible D gene TRBD2, 5 bases. The CDR3 has 19 residues. Trimming left V 2 bases short and J 3 bases short, with 22 bases between. Germline V gene lookup returns CDR1 MNHEY and CDR2 SMNVEV (reference sequence). The CDR3 bases are TGTGCCAGCAGTTTAAACCCTCTAGCTCCAGAGCGGCACACCGGGGAGCTGTTTTTT. Translating it yields CASSLNPLAPERHTGELFF.

This clonotype was detected many times. The V call is TRBV6-2 or TRBV6-3, the J call TRBJ2-7; possible D gene TRBD2, 6 bases. In germline, CDR1 is MNHEY, CDR2 SVGEGT. V was shortened by 7 bases and J by 2 bases, with 12 bases between the two germline ends. This CDR3 region has 13 residues. The CDR3 sequence is CASIAGPPYEQYF. The DNA for the CDR3 is TGTGCCAGCATTGCGGGACCTCCCTACGAGCAGTACTTC.

This clonotype has a handful of counts. The rearrangement uses TRBV20-1 and TRBJ2-7, with 10 bases matching TRBD2. The CDR3 extends over 15 amino acids. The V and J ends lost 3 bases and 3 bases, in that order; junction bases with no gene match: 8. Germline values: CDR1 DFQATT, CDR2 SNEGSKA (reference sequence). The CDR3 DNA is TGCAGTGCTAGGGACCCGAAGCGGGGGGGCTACGAGCAGTACTTC. This encodes CSARDPKRGGYEQYF.

This clonotype was counted many times. The rearrangement joins TRBV15 to TRBJ2-7; TRBD2 might be the D (6 bases). Trimming shortened V by 3 bases and J by 0 bases, and 15 bases separated the two germline ends. The CDR3 is 16 amino acids. Germline CDR1 is LNHNV and CDR2 is YYDKDF (reference sequence). Here the CDR3 DNA reads TGTGCCACCAGCAGCACCGGGAGTAGCCTCTCCTACGAGCAGTACTTC. It codes for CATSSTGSSLSYEQYF.

Many counts were recorded for this clonotype. The rearrangement joins TRBV7-2 to TRBJ2-5, with 9 bases lining up with TRBD2. The CDR3 has 15 amino acids. After removal of 4 bases from V and 5 bases from J, the junction contained 8 bases not matched to a gene. Germline V gene sequence: CDR1 SGHTA, CDR2 FQGNSA. The CDR3 here is CASSSSSGSWETQYF. Here the CDR3 DNA reads TGTGCCAGCAGCTCTAGTAGCGGGAGCTGGGAGACCCAGTACTTC.

This clonotype has a count of ten or more. The chain combines TRBV27 with TRBJ2-5; unclear D gene. The ends were cut back, 5 bases at V and 6 bases at J, with 19 bases in the middle. CDR1 is MNHEY, CDR2 SMNVEV, per germline (reference sequence). This CDR3 has 15 residues. CDR3 sequence reads: CASSPRVRDVQTQYF. CDR3 in DNA: TGTGCCAGCAGTCCCCGGGTTAGAGACGTACAGACCCAGTACTTC.

In its sample, this clonotype was seen many times. The V and J genes are TRBV30 and TRBJ2-7; TRBD1 is a possible D gene (5 bases). Germline V gene sequence: CDR1 GTSNPN, CDR2 SVGIG (reference sequence). This CDR3 is built from 14 residues. The V gene lost 2 bases and the J gene lost 2 bases, with 13 bases spanning the gap. This CDR3 is CAWSFRQSTYEQYF. In nucleotides, the CDR3 is TGTGCCTGGAGTTTCCGACAGAGCACCTACGAGCAGTACTTC. The entire variable domain, with the rest obtained from reference TRBV30 and TRBJ2-7, is as follows: SQTIHQWPATLVQPVGSPLSLECTVEGTSNPNLYWYRQAAGRGLQLLFYSVGIGQISSEVPQNLSASRPQDRQFILSSKKLLLSDSGFYLCAWSFRQSTYEQYFGPGTRLTVT.

There are a few counts of this clonotype. V and J are TRBV29-1 and TRBJ2-1, with TRBD2 matching over 9 bases. Germline CDR1 is SQVTM and CDR2 is ANQGSEA. Trimming took 1 base from V and 4 from J; bases not matched to a gene: 5. CDR3 size: 15 residues. The CDR3 region has the DNA TGCAGCGTTGAAGGCGGGAGGGCGTCGTACAATGAGCAGTTCTTC. Protein sequence: CSVEGGRASYNEQFF.

The V gene is TRBV28, the J gene TRBJ2-2, with D perhaps matching TRBD2 (5 bases). The V gene lost 7 bases and the J gene lost 1 base, with 10 bases spanning the gap. The germline V gene has CDR1 MDHEN and CDR2 SYDVKM. The CDR3 is made up of 14 amino acids. CDR3 nucleotide sequence: TGTGCCAGCACGCAGGCGGGGAACACCGGGGAGCTGTTTTTT. It encodes CASTQAGNTGELFF.

The CDR3 DNA follows: TGCGCCAGCAGCTTGGCCCCCGGGACTAGCGGGGCGAACACCGGGGAGCTGTTTTTT. This gives the protein CASSLAPGTSGANTGELFF. The chain has TRBV5-1 and TRBJ2-2; 13 positions match TRBD2. The CDR3 extends over 19 amino acids. In germline, CDR1 is SGHRS, CDR2 YFSETQ. V trimming: 0 bases; J trimming: 0 bases; junction bases outside the gene matches: 5.

This clonotype was detected many times. The genes are TRBV27 and TRBJ1-1; 11 positions agree with TRBD1. The V gene end was trimmed by 2 bases and the J gene end by 7 bases; junction bases not matched to a gene: 6. Germline CDR1 reads MNHEY; CDR2 reads SMNVEV (reference sequence). This CDR3 has 15 residues. The CDR3: CASSLEGTGGNEAFF. CDR3 bases: TGTGCCAGCAGTTTAGAGGGGACAGGGGGTAATGAAGCTTTCTTT.